These 10 T cell receptor beta chains originate from one sample sequenced in a study of blood T cell repertoires in COVID-19. TCRdb's copy holds only in-frame clones and misses some; the assay was immunoSEQ multiplex PCR. In the table there are 70,000 to 95,000 clones, approximately 92% of which are singletons. The sequencing sample was made of peripheral blood. The receptor set was obtained from an older woman with active COVID-19.

In nucleotides, the CDR3 is TGTGCCAGCAGTCCCGAGAGAACCAACTCCTACGAGCAGTACTTC. Its translation: CASSPERTNSYEQYF. This chain joins TRBV27 and TRBJ2-7; D gene ambiguous. V lost 5 bases, J lost 0 bases, and 14 bases lay in between. Germline lookup yields CDR1 MNHEY and CDR2 SMNVEV (reference sequence). The CDR3 length is 15 residues.

This chain connects TRBV6-5 to TRBJ2-7; unclear D gene. Trimming cost V 4 bases and J 2 bases, with 12 bases left between them. The CDR3 loop spans 14 amino acids. The germline V gene has CDR1 MNHEY and CDR2 SVGAGI. CDR3 nucleotides: TGTGCCAGCAGTTCCCGAGACCAGGCCTACGAGCAGTACTTC. Translating gives CASSSRDQAYEQYF.

This clone is large in the sample. The rearrangement joins TRBV27 to TRBJ2-7, with TRBD1 matching over 7 bases. The CDR3 has 14 residues. The V gene end was trimmed by 5 bases and the J gene end by 0 bases; junction bases not matched to a gene: 4. Germline-derived CDR1 and CDR2 are MNHEY and SMNVEV (reference sequence). CDR3 bases: TGTGCCAGCAGTGGACAGGACTCCTCCTACGAGCAGTACTTC. This codes for CASSGQDSSYEQYF.

The gene calls are TRBV5-1 and TRBJ1-1; TRBD1 aligns across 10 bases. The CDR3 length is 15 residues. Losses at the gene ends were 4 bases for V and 3 bases for J; bases not matched to a gene: 6. Germline CDR1 SGHRS, CDR2 YFSETQ. In DNA, the CDR3 is TGCGCCAGCAGCCTTAGGGGGACAGGGGACACTGAAGCTTTCTTT. Amino acids: CASSLRGTGDTEAFF.

The V and J genes are TRBV2 and TRBJ1-4; unclear D gene. CDR3 size: 13 residues. Trimming took 1 base from V and 4 from J, leaving 4 bases between them. CDR1 and CDR2 (germline): SNHLY, FYNNEI. In nucleotides, the CDR3 is TGTGCCAGCAGTGAAGTCAGTAATGAAAAACTGTTTTTT. It encodes CASSEVSNEKLFF.

J is TRBJ2-1 and V is TRBV5-8; TRBD1 aligns across 7 bases. The J segment lost 1 base and the V segment lost 1 base, leaving 5 bases of the junction unmatched. CDR3 length: 16 residues. In germline, CDR1 is SGHTS, CDR2 YDEGEE. In DNA, the CDR3 is TGTGCCAGCAGCTTGATGGACAGGTCTTCCTACAATGAGCAGTTCTTC. Residues: CASSLMDRSSYNEQFF.

The genes are TRBV10-3 and TRBJ1-1; D is possibly TRBD1 (6 bases). Trimming pared 7 bases from V and 8 bases from J, leaving 14 bases between. Germline CDR1 is ENHRY and CDR2 is SYGVKD. This CDR3 is 12 amino acids long. CDR3 protein: CAITGGGPEAFF. DNA for the CDR3: TGTGCCATCACTGGGGGGGGGCCCGAAGCTTTCTTT.

The DNA for the CDR3 is TGTGCCAGCAGCCAGGGGGCCGGTCAGCCCCAGCATTTT. Residues: CASSQGAGQPQHF. The genes are TRBV12-3 or TRBV12-4 and TRBJ1-5, with 8 bases lining up with TRBD1. V lost 6 bases, J lost 6 bases, and 4 bases stayed unmatched. The CDR3 has 13 amino acids.

The chain is built from TRBV25-1 and TRBJ1-1; the D gene is possibly TRBD1 (5 bases). The germline gives CDR1 MGHDK, CDR2 SYGVNS. Trimming shortened V by 6 bases and J by 1 base, and 12 bases separated the two germline ends. The CDR3 extends over 14 amino acids. CDR3 protein: CASSGPGSNTEAFF. CDR3 nucleotides: TGTGCCAGCAGCGGGCCAGGGTCGAACACTGAAGCTTTCTTT.

The chain combines TRBV3-1 (or the pseudogene TRBV3-2) with TRBJ1-6; 7 nucleotides match TRBD1. This CDR3 is 18 amino acids long. The germline gives CDR1 LGHDT, CDR2 YNNKEL (reference sequence). With 1 base clipped from V and 7 bases from J, the junction kept 13 bases outside the gene matches. DNA for the CDR3: TGTGCCAGCAGCCAAGGATGGCCCCCCCGGGACAGAAATTCACCCCTCCACTTT. It codes for CASSQGWPPRDRNSPLHF.